These T cell receptor beta chains were read from a single sample in a study of OX40 agonist ivuxolimab in advanced cancers. Here immunoSEQ multiplex PCR was the method, and the copy in TCRdb shows in-frame clones only, minus some. Of about 20,000 clones in the sample, around 74% were seen once. Sequencing was performed on CD4+ or CD8+ T cells sorted from blood, taken in a trial of the OX40 agonist ivuxolimab. The receptors originated from an adult with an advanced solid tumor such as melanoma, head and neck, liver or kidney cancer. Each CDR3 is given without its conserved first and last residue.

>TRBV29-1|TRBJ1-2
SVETDYGYT
>TRBV7-3|TRBJ2-3
ASSLGDLDTQY
>TRBV11-3|TRBJ2-3
ASSLQATDTQY
>TRBV29-1|TRBJ2-5
SVELFRDYQETQY
>TRBV7-9|TRBJ2-2
ASRLGWELF
>TRBV6-6|TRBJ2-7
ASSADYEQY
>TRBV6-5|TRBJ1-2
ATVTGRSGYT
>TRBV11-3|TRBJ2-3
ASSSRQGSDTQY
>TRBV7-9|TRBJ2-2
APGGELF
>TRBV4-2|TRBJ2-2
ASSPTENTGELF